The sequence of this T cell receptor beta chain was determined in a study of neoadjuvant anti-PD-1 for oral cavity cancer. Study information: Patients without progression got a fourth dose around day 43.

Time point indicated: after neoadjuvant nivolumab, at surgical resection. The CDR3 length is 16 residues. J gave up 5 bases and V 0 bases, and 9 bases lay outside the gene matches. The germline V gene has CDR1 SGDLS and CDR2 YYNGEE. Blood libraries mostly used about 500 ng genomic DNA, six replicates each. TCRdb's table, derived via immunoSEQ multiplex PCR, lists solely in-frame clones and lacks some. This sample yields about 68,000 clones, of which about 85% are seen a single time; around 3.2% belongs to the top ten. General study points: Only a few patients per response group were TCR-analyzed; validation needed.

Turning to this clone: Its antigen is not identified.

The clonotype comes from a person aged 35-80 years with oral cavity squamous cell carcinoma. The sequencing here drew on PBMCs, taken after nivolumab (anti-PD-1) treatment. This rearrangement joins TRBV9 to TRBJ2-3; 7 bases are shared with TRBD2. CDR3 sequence reads: CASSVAPSLAVDTQYF. The CDR3 bases are TGTGCCAGCAGCGTAGCCCCCTCGCTAGCGGTAGATACGCAGTATTTT.